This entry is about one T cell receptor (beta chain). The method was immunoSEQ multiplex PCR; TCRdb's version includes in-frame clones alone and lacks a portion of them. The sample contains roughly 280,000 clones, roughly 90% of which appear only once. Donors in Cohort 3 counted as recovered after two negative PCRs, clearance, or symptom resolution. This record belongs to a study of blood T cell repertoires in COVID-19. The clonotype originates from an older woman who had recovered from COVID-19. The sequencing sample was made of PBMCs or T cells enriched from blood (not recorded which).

The CDR3 bases are TGTGCCAGCAGCCAACCCGAGGGCACCGGGGAGCTGTTTTTT. It codes for CASSQPEGTGELFF. The V gene is TRBV14, the J gene TRBJ2-2; TRBD2 might be the D (5 bases). CDR3 length equals 14 residues. Trimming shortened V by 2 bases and J by 4 bases, and 8 bases separated the two germline ends. CDR1 is SGHDN and CDR2 is FVKESK in the germline V gene.